This T cell receptor beta chain was found in a study of CD8+ T cells in alopecia areata. Study overall: Treatment with tofacitinib (6 to 18 months) was followed by 6 months off drug.

Treatment here: oral pan-JAK inhibitor, 5-10 mg twice daily. Study-wide points: Tofacitinib significantly brought down scalp clonality and expanded CD8+ clones among top 100.

This clone was found a few times. Its cognate antigen is unknown. Investigators isolated RNA and reverse transcribed it into cDNA to act as the sequencing template. TCRdb keeps only in-frame clones here, not all; method: immunoSEQ multiplex PCR. The sample has around 290,000 clones, 58% seen once. This receptor was taken from a human donor with alopecia areata. Sequenced material: CD4+ T cells sorted from blood, taken at week 24, from a patient treated with tofacitinib.

The CDR3: CASSHVSSGNTIYF. CDR3 bases: TGTGCCAGCAGCCACGTAAGCTCTGGAAACACCATATATTTT. This chain uses TRBV6-6 with TRBJ1-3; D unclear. Trimming left V 6 bases short and J 0 bases short, with 9 bases between. The CDR3 consists of 14 residues. CDR1 is MNHNY and CDR2 is SVGAGI in the germline V gene (reference sequence).